This entry describes one T cell receptor beta chain. Its antigen is not yet known. No per-base quality is available; no much larger clone lies one base away. This record belongs to a study of shared clonotypes between healthy human individuals (dated by TCRdb to 2019 to 2021). Study-wide context: The cohort comprised a couple of women and a few men aged 18 to 49 years. Each donor's leukapheresis produced roughly between roughly 0.94 and 9.5 billion PBMCs. Blood TCR repertoires of about 5 healthy adults were deeply sequenced to estimate repertoire size and the extent of clonotype sharing between individuals. Different laboratories and diverse techniques were used to prepare libraries and sequence TCR repertoires, to increase sequencing depth and limit assay-specific biases. For each donor, three plates each were used for CD4 naive and CD4 memory, two plates were used for CD8 naive, and one plate was used for CD8 memory.

The donors were healthy, HIV-negative adults who had no recently reported acute infections or vaccinations. All donors were Caucasian adults living in Nashville, Tennessee, USA. CD4+ T cells were enriched through magnetic negative selection, after which naive cells were positively selected on CD45RA and the remaining negative fraction served as the memory subset. After blood collection by leukapheresis, PBMCs were isolated using Ficoll-Histopaque density gradient centrifugation and then cryopreserved in the vapor phase of liquid nitrogen. Purity and quantity of every magnetically sorted T cell population were checked by analytical flow cytometry. Genomic DNA was isolated from every sorted fraction and measured by UV absorbance on a Nanodrop 2000c. The CDR3 starts with the cysteine, ends with the phenylalanine, and has 15 residues. Of the read, only the CDR3 DNA is kept; its 45 bases are in frame from base 1. CDR1 and CDR2 (MNHNS, SASEGT) derive from the germline V gene. Clipping removes 6 bases from V and 7 bases from J, with 13 as the unmatched junction base count.

Using the deep immunoSEQ assay, multiplex PCR amplified TCR CDR3 regions from genomic DNA. Genomic DNA extracted from each cell subset was distributed evenly over all wells of several immunoSEQ 96-well plates, and each plate served as one replicate. For sorted subsets, each replicate PCR was loaded with roughly 0.2 ug genomic DNA, equivalent to 25,000 to 35,000 T cell genomes. Purified libraries were quantified with a Qubit 3.0 fluorometer, sized on a Bioanalyzer 2100, and re-quantified with the KAPA Library Quantification kit. Each immunoSEQ 96-well plate was sequenced on its own single-read 150-cycle Illumina NextSeq 550 flow cell. Concerning the study's data processing: Because the immunoSEQ output included only junctional sequences and no quality scores, the filtering could not be the same as the filtering used for full-length reads. To assign V/J genes and CDR3, sequences were annotated using PyIR, a Python wrapper for IgBLAST v1.9, with IMGT germline references. Reads were removed for weak V/J assignments (E-value above 1e-6), missing CDR3, stop codons, out-of-frame junctions, or ambiguous translated residues. V3J clonotypes were defined by identical inferred V gene, J gene, and CDR3 amino acid sequence. To compute the percentage overlap between repertoires, the number of shared unique clonotypes was divided by the size of the smaller repertoire. Repertoire richness was assessed with RTK rarefaction, the Chao1 estimator, and Recon v2.1 estimates of unobserved clonotypes. Generation probabilities for all TCRbeta clonotypes obtained by the gDNA method from a handful of donors were computed using OLGA. In its TCRdb copy, this immuneACCESS table keeps in-frame sequences only and misses some clones. Where compared with another copy, unresolved V genes explain less than half of these, and the others have no known cause. That table furnishes V, J and clone size, whereas the DNA furnished D and trimming. This sample holds more than 200,000 clones; 50% to 80% were observed only once. 11% of the sample rests with the top ten.

Here is what the overall study found, with its caveats: Sharing across four donors was observed for about 5% of naive CD4, 3% to 3.5% of naive CD8, 2.3% of memory CD4, and about 0.39% of memory CD8 clonotypes. Sampling was restricted to blood, and TCR repertoires in tissue are likely to differ from TCR repertoires in blood. Pairwise subsampling led to the expectation that sequencing depth would affect the degree of clonotype sharing among donors. Because the study included only a small number of donors, the genetic and exposure-history diversity represented was limited. Rarefaction of sorted-subset datasets indicated incomplete sequencing despite the large sequencing depth. Estimated clonotype richness was generally larger for naive than for memory subsets. Clonotypes shared by all four sorted-subset donors showed higher generation probabilities than non-shared clonotypes.

The specimen sequenced was memory CD4+ T cells sorted from blood. This specimen's cell subset or site label, interpreted: CD45RA-negative fraction. The TCR was taken from a young man in good health. The chain uses TRBV6-1 and TRBJ2-7; TRBD1 fits 9 bases in the junction. The CDR3 region has the sequence CASRLNPGQGREQYF. Read as DNA, the sequence is TGTGCCAGCAGACTCAATCCGGGACAGGGCCGGGAGCAGTACTTC.